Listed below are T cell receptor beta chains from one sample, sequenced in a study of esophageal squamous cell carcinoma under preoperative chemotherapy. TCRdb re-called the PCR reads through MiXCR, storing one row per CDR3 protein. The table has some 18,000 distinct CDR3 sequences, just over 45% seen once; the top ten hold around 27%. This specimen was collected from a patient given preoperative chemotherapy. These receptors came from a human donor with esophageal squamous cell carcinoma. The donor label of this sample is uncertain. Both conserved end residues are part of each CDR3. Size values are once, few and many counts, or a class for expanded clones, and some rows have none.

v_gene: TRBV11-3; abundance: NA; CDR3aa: CASSSNSYEQYF
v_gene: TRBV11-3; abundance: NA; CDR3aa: CASSPASGSYEQFF
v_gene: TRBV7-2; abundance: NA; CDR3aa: CASSFLGVSGELFF
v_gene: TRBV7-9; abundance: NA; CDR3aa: CASSAGRAQETQYF
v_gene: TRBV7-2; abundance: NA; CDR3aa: CASSGIAGRGAKNIQYF
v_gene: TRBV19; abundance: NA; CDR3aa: CASTPGAAATDTQYF
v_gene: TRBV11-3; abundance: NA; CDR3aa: CASRDPALRTGTLFF
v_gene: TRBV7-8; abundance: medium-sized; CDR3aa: CASSPGTSSIQYF
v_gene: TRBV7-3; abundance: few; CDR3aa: CASSLNFYQEQYF
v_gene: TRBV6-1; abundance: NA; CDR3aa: CASRTPSFEQYF
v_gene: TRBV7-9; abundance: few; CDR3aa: CASSKGDSGRFTDTQYF
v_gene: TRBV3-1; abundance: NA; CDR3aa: CASSRGGLESDTQYF
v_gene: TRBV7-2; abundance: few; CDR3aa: CASSFSGGTNEQFF
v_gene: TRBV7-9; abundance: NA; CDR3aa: CASSRPGSGFYNEQFF
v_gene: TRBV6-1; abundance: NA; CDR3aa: CASSARDFANTGELFF
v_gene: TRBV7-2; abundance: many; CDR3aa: CASSFSSGRIQETQYF
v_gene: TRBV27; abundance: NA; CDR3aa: CASSFQGGTGELFF
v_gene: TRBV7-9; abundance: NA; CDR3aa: CASSLLRKSGTQYF
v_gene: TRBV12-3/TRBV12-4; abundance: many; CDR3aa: CASSLGGGGANVLTF
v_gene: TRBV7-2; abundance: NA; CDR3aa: CASSLRGVDGYTF
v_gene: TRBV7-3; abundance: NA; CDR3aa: CASSLRPVGTDTQYF
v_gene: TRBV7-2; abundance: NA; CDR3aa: CASSYSPNQPQHF
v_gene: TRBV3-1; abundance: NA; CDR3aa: CASSQEEGASEQYF
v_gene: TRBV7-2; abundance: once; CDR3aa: CASRMGGSGSVAETQYF
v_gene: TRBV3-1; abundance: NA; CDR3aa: CASSQEGLGDNEQFF
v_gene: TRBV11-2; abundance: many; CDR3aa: CASSLAGASHHEQYF
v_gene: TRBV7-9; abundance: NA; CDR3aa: CASSAGGTNTEAFF
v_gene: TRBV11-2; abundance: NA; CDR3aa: CASSLEVNEQFF
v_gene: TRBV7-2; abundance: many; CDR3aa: CASSLSSGSVHEQFF
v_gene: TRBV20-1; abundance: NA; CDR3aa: CSARGKSIQETQYF
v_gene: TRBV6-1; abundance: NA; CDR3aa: CASSASERCAKDTQYF
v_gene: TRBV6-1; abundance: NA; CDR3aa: CASKRKDEQFF
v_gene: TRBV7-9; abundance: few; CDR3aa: CASSLVVRNTEAFF
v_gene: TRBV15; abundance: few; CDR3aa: CATSREGGGRYEQYF
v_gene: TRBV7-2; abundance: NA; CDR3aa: CASSTGYSYEQFF
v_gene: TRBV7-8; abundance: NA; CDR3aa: CASSLSRDTEAFF
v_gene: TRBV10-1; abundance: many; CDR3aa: CASSDSGITEAFF
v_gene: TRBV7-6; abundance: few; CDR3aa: CASSPGSGARDTQYF
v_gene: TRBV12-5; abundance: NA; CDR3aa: CASGPSGRELFF
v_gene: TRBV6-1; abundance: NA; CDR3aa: CASITLDNEQFF
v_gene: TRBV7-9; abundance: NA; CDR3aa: CASSPGQGATEAFF
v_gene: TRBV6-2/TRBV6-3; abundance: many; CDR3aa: CASSYGARAEQFF
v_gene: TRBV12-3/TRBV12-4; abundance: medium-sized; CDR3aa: CASSRRTGGEDTQYF
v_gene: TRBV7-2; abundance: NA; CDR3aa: CASSLGDRVEKTQYF
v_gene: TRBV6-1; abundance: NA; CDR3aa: CASRGGYTGELFF
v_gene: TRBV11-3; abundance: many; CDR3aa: CASSLNEARGLCYEQYF
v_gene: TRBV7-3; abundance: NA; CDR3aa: CASSATSGEIETQYF
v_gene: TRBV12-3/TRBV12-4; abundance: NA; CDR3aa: CASSRWTGESADTQYF
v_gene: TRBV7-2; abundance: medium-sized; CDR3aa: CASSLAESTQYF
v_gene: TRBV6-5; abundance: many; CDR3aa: CASSYSSDEQFF
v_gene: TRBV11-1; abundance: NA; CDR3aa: CASSFLEKQETQYF
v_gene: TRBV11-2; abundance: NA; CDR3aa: CASSLDAPYEQYF
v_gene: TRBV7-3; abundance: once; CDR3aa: CASSRQGAQETQYF
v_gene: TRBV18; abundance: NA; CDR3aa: CASSPGGETQYF
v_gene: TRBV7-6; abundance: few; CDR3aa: CASSLVSGRVQETQYF
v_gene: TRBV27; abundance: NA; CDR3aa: CASNAAGINSESFF
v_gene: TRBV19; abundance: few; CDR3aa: CASSTQAATYEQYF
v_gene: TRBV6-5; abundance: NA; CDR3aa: CASTSLGALAGAGAEQYF